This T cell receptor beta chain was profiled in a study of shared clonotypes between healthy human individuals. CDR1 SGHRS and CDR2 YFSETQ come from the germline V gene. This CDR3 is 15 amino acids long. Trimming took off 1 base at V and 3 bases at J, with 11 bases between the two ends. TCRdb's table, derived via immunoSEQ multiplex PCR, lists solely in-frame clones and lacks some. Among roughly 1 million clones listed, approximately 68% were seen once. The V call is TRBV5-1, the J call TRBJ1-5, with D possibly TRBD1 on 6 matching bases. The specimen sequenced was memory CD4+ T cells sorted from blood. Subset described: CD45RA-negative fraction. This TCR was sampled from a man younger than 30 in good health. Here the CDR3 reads CASSLSGDDNQPQHF. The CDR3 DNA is TGCGCCAGCAGCTTGTCAGGGGACGACAATCAGCCCCAGCATTTT. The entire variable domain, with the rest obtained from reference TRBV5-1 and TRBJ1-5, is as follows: KAGVTQTPRYLIKTRGQQVTLSCSPISGHRSVSWYQQTPGQGLQFLFEYFSETQRNKGNFPGRFSGRQFSNSRSEMNVSTLELGDSALYLCASSLSGDDNQPQHFGDGTRLSIL.